The clone carrying this TCR beta chain came up many times. The data were obtained in a study of HIV-infected patients and healthy controls. Antiretroviral therapy had run roughly three months, about 14 weeks, before follow-up blood collection. No cell fractionation was done, so the repertoire covers all unsorted peripheral blood T cells. Alpha and beta constant-region primers primed reverse transcription of around 540 ng RNA. Alpha and beta chain libraries were made separately by chain-specific third strand synthesis with multiplexing indices. The cDNA received a 5' RACE adapter containing a random hexamer plus an SP2 sequencing primer site. Each CDR3 protein gets one entry after TCRdb re-called the 5' RACE reads with MiXCR. The data hold around 7,000 distinct CDR3 sequences, with 10% observed a single time. The source was blood, collected during antiretroviral therapy. This clonotype was sampled from an adult with HIV infection.

The CDR3 reads CASSIIPGDSNQPQHF. The CDR3 region has the DNA TGTGCCAGTAGTATCATCCCAGGTGATAGCAATCAGCCCCAGCATTTT. The rearrangement uses TRBV19 and TRBJ1-5; no clear D. Trimming took off 3 bases at V and 0 bases at J, with 12 bases between the two ends. Germline V gives CDR1 LNHDA, CDR2 SQIVND (reference sequence). This CDR3 spans 16 amino acids.